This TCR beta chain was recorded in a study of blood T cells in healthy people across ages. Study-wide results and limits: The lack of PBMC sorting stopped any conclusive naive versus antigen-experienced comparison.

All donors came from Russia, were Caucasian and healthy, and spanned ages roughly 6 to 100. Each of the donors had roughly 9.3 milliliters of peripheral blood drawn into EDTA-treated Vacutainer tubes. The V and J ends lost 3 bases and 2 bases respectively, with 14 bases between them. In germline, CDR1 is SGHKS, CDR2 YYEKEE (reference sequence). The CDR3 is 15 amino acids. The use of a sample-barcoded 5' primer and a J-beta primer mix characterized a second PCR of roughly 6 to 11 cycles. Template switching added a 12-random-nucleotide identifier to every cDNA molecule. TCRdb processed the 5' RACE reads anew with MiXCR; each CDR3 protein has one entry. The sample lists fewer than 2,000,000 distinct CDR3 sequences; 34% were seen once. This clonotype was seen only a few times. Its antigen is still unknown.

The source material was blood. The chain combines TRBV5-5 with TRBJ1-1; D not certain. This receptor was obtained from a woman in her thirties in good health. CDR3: CASSYVAGRNTEAFF. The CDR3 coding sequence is TGTGCCAGCAGCTATGTGGCAGGTAGAAACACTGAAGCTTTCTTT.